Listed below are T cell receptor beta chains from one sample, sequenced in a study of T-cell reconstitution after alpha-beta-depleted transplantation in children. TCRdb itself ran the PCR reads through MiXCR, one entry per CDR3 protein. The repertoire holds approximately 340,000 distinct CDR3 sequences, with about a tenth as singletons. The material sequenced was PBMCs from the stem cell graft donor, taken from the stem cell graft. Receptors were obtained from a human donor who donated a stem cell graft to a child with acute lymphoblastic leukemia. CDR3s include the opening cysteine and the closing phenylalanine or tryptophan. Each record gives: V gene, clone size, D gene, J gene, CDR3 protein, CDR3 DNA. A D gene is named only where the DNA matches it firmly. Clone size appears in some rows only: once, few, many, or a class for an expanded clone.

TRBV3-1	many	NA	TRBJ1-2	CASSLAASGYTF	TGTGCCAGCAGCCTAGCGGCTTCGGGCTACACCTTC
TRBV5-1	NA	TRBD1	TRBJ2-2	CASSTGQGAIGELFF	TGCGCCAGCAGCACCGGACAGGGGGCGATCGGGGAGCTGTTTTTT
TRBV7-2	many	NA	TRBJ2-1	CASSLSGTYNEQFF	TGTGCCAGCAGCTTGTCTGGGACCTACAATGAGCAGTTCTTC
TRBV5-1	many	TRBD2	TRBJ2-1	CASSSWTSGSRNEQFF	TGCGCCAGCAGCTCCTGGACTAGCGGGAGTAGGAATGAGCAGTTCTTC
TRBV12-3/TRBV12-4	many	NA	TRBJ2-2	CASSWMGDTGELFF	TGTGCCAGCAGCTGGATGGGGGACACCGGGGAGCTGTTTTTT
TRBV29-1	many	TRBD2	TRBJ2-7	CSVEDGNWREAGYEQYF	TGCAGCGTTGAAGATGGTAATTGGCGGGAGGCGGGCTACGAGCAGTACTTC
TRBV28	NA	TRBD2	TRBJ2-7	CASSSGGLREQYF	TGTGCCAGCAGTTCCGGGGGGTTGAGGGAGCAGTACTTC
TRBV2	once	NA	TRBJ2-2	CASRGDLNTGELFF	TGTGCCAGCAGAGGGGATCTGAACACCGGGGAGCTGTTTTTT
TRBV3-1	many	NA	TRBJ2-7	CASSPHPSSYEQYF	TGTGCCAGCAGCCCCCATCCAAGCTCCTACGAGCAGTACTTC
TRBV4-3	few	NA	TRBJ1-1	CASSQVPGVGLNTEAFF	TGCGCCAGCAGCCAAGTGCCAGGGGTTGGATTGAACACTGAAGCTTTCTTT
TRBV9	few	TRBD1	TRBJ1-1	CASSVGPRQGGTEAFF	TGTGCCAGCAGCGTAGGTCCGCGACAGGGGGGCACTGAAGCTTTCTTT
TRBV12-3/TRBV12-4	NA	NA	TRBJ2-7	CASSSTPTYEQYF	TGTGCCAGCAGTTCGACCCCTACCTACGAGCAGTACTTC
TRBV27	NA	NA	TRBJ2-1	CASSLLDTLAYNEQFF	TGTGCCAGCAGTTTACTGGACACCTTAGCCTACAATGAGCAGTTCTTC
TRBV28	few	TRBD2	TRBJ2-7	CASSTTSGAYEQYF	TGTGCCAGCAGTACAACTAGCGGTGCCTACGAGCAGTACTTC
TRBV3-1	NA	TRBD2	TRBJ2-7	CASSPGLAEPRGKNEQYF	TGTGCCAGCAGCCCGGGACTAGCGGAACCTAGGGGGAAGAACGAGCAGTACTTC
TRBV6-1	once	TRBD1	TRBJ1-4	CASRTGANEKLFF	TGTGCCAGCAGGACAGGGGCTAATGAAAAACTGTTTTTT
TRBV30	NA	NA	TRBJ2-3	CAWSVASPDTQYF	TGTGCCTGGAGTGTAGCTAGCCCAGATACGCAGTATTTT
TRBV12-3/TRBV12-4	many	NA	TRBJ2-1	CASRSRGSSYNEQFF	TGTGCCAGCAGATCTAGGGGGAGCTCCTACAATGAGCAGTTCTTC
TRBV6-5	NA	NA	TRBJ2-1	CASSYSLDDYNEQFF	TGTGCCAGCAGTTATTCCTTAGATGACTACAATGAGCAGTTCTTC
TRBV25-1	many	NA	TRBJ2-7	CASSKVGYYEQYF	TGTGCCAGCAGTAAGGTGGGGTACTACGAGCAGTACTTC
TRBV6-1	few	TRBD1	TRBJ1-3	CASRPTGGSGNTIYF	TGTGCCAGCAGACCTACAGGGGGCTCTGGAAACACCATATATTTT
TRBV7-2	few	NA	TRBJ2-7	CASSLVLGGLPYEQYF	TGTGCCAGCAGCTTAGTGTTGGGGGGACTCCCCTACGAGCAGTACTTC